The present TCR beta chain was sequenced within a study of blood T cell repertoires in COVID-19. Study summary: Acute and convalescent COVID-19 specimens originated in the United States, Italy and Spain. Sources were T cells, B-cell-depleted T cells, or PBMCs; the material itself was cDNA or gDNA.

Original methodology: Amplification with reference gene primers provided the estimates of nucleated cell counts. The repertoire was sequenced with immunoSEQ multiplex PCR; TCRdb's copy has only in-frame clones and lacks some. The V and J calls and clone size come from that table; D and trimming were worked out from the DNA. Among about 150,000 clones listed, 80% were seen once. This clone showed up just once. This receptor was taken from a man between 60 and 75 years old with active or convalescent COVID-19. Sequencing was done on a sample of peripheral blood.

Written as DNA, the CDR3 is TGTGCCAGCACCTACTACCGACCGGGAGTGGGCAATGAGCAGTTCTTC. Encoded protein: CASTYYRPGVGNEQFF. The chain joins TRBV3-1 (or the pseudogene TRBV3-2) to TRBJ2-1; possibly TRBD2 for D (6 bases). The germline CDR1 and CDR2 sequences are LGHDT and YNNKEL (reference sequence). The CDR3 is 16 residues long. Trimming removed 7 bases at V and 6 bases at J, with 22 bases between.